This passage covers 9 T cell receptor beta chains from one sample sequenced in a study. TCRdb recomputed calls from the 5' RACE reads with MiXCR, one row per CDR3 protein. This table has 6,000 or so distinct CDR3 sequences, about three quarters appearing once. Material: memory CD4+ T cells sorted from a lymph node. Noted subset: memory CD4+ T cells, CD4+CD45RO+CD25-. The receptors stem from a female donor with breast cancer.

In its sample, this clonotype was seen once. The V and J genes are TRBV14 and TRBJ2-4, with D perhaps matching TRBD1 (6 bases). Germline V gene lookup returns CDR1 SGHDN and CDR2 FVKESK. V lost 4 bases, J lost 6 bases, and 7 bases lay in between. The CDR3 spans 12 residues. This CDR3 is CASSPDRNIQYF. The CDR3 DNA reads as TGTGCCAGCAGCCCGGACAGAAACATTCAGTACTTC.

This chain connects TRBV5-1 to TRBJ2-7; D tentatively reads TRBD1 or TRBD2 (5 bases each). This CDR3 has 15 amino acids. Germline loops: CDR1 SGHRS, CDR2 YFSETQ. The V end lost 2 bases, the J end lost 0 bases, and 12 bases lay between the germline ends. The CDR3 DNA sequence: TGCGCCAGCAGCTTCATGGTTGGGGGCTCCTACGAGCAGTACTTC. It encodes CASSFMVGGSYEQYF.

The V and J genes are TRBV7-9 and TRBJ1-2, with D possibly TRBD1 on 5 matching bases. This CDR3 is built from 15 residues. V shed 5 bases and J shed 4 bases, with 17 bases lying between them. CDR1 SEHNR and CDR2 FQNEAQ come from the germline V gene (reference sequence). The CDR3 DNA sequence: TGTGCCAGCAGCCCATGGGGGGATTTAAGCTATGGCTACACCTTC. Translated, it gives CASSPWGDLSYGYTF.

This sequence joins TRBV20-1 and TRBJ2-6; the D is unclear. Germline-derived CDR1 and CDR2 are DFQATT and SNEGSKA (reference sequence). The CDR3 consists of 12 residues. V lost 3 bases, J lost 0 bases, and 0 bases lay in between. DNA for the CDR3: TGCAGTGCTAGCTCTGGGGCCAACGTCCTGACTTTC. Amino acid sequence: CSASSGANVLTF.

The J gene is TRBJ2-3, the V gene TRBV5-1; D unresolved. Trimming cost V 4 bases and J 6 bases, with 6 bases left between them. This CDR3 region has 11 residues. CDR1 and CDR2 from the germline V gene are SGHRS and YFSETQ. CDR3 DNA: TGCGCCAGCAGCCAGTCCGATACGCAGTATTTT. Its protein product is CASSQSDTQYF.

This clonotype occurred a few times. The chain combines TRBV12-5 with TRBJ1-2; the match to TRBD1 covers 7 bases. The CDR3 consists of 14 residues. V was clipped by 0 bases and J by 5 bases; unmatched bases: 3. Germline CDR1 LGHNT, CDR2 FRNRAP. CDR3 coding DNA: TGTGCTAGTGGTTTGGTACAGGGGAAGTATGGCTACACCTTC. Its protein product is CASGLVQGKYGYTF.

This clonotype was observed a few times. V is TRBV12-3 or TRBV12-4 and J is TRBJ2-3; TRBD2 agrees at 7 bases. The V and J ends lost 3 bases and 0 bases, in that order; junction bases with no gene match: 9. This CDR3 region has 17 residues. CDR3 in amino acids: CASSFSLGSGSTDTQYF. Here the CDR3 DNA reads TGTGCCAGCAGTTTTAGTCTTGGTAGCGGGAGCACAGATACGCAGTATTTT.

The rearrangement links TRBV7-9 to TRBJ1-1; D might be TRBD1 (5 bases). This CDR3 is 12 amino acids long. Germline assignment: CDR1 SEHNR and CDR2 FQNEAQ (reference sequence). V was clipped by 2 bases and J by 11 bases, with 12 bases between them. The CDR3 loop is CASSLTGGVAFF. In DNA form, the CDR3 reads TGTGCCAGCAGCTTAACGGGGGGGGTCGCTTTCTTT.

With respect to this clonotype: A junction boundary mismatches the germline segment, possibly from a read error. The V gene is TRBV4-2, the J gene TRBJ2-7; 7 bases map to TRBD1. The CDR3 extends over 11 amino acids. Germline values: CDR1 LGHNA, CDR2 YNFKEQ. CDR3 amino acids: CASSQDGQALF. The CDR3 DNA reads as TGTGCCAGCAGCCAAGATGGACAGGCCTTATTC.